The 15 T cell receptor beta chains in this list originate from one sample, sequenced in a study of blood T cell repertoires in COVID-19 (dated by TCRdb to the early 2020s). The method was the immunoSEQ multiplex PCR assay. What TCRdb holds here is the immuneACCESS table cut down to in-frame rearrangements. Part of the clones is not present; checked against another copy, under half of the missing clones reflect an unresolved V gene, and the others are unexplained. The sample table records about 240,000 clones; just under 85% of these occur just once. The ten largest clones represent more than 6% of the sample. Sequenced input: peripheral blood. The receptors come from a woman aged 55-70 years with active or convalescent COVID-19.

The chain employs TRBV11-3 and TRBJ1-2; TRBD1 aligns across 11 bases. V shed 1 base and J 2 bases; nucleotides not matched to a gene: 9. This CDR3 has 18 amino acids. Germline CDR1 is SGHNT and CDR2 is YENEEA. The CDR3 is CASSLGAVGQGANYGYTF. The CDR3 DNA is TGTGCCAGCAGCTTAGGAGCGGTAGGACAGGGGGCAAACTATGGCTACACCTTC.

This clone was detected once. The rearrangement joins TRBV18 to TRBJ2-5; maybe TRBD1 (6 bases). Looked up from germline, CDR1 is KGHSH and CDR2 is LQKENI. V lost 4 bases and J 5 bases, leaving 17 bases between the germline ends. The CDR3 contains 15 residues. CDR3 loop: CASSRADRDWETQYF. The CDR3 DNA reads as TGTGCCAGCTCACGGGCGGACAGAGACTGGGAGACCCAGTACTTC.

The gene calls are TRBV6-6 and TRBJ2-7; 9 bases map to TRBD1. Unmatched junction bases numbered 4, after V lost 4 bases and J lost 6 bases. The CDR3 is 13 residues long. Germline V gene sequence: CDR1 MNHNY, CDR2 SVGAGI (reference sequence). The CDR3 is CASSFGQGFEQYV. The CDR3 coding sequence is TGTGCCAGCAGTTTCGGACAGGGGTTCGAGCAGTACGTC.

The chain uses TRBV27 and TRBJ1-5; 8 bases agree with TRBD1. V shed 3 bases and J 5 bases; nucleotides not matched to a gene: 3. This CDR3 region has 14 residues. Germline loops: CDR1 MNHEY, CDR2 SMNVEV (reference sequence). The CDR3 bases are TGTGCCAGCAGTTTCGGACAGGGATATCAGCCCCAGCATTTT. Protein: CASSFGQGYQPQHF.

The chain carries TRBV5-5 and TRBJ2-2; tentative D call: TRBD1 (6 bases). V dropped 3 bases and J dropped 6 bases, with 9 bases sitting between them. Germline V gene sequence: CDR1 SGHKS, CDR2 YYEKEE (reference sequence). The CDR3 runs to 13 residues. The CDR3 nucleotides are TGTGCCAGCAGCTCCCAGGGGTCCGGGGAGCTGTTTTTT. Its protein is CASSSQGSGELFF.

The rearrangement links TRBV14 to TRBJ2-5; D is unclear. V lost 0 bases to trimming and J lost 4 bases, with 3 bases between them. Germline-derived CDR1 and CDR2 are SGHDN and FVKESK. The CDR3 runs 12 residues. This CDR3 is CASSQDGETQYF. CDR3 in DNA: TGTGCCAGCAGCCAAGACGGAGAGACCCAGTACTTC. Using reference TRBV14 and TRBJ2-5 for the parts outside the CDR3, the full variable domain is EAGVTQFPSHSVIEKGQTVTLRCDPISGHDNLYWYRRVMGKEIKFLLHFVKESKQDESGMPNNRFLAERTGGTYSTLKVQPAELEDSGVYFCASSQDGETQYFGPGTRLLVL.

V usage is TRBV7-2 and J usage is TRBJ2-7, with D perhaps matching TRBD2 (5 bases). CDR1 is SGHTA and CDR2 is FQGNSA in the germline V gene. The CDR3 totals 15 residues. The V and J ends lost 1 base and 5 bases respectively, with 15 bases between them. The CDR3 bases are TGTGCCAGCAGCTTAGTGGTGGGGAGTATAGACGAGCAGTACTTC. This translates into CASSLVVGSIDEQYF.

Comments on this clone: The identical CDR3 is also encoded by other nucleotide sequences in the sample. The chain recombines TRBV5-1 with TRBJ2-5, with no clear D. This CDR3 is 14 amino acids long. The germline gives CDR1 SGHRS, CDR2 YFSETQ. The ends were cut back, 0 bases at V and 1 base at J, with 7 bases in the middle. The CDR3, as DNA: TGCGCCAGCAGCTTGGAGCCCCCCCAAGAGACCCAGTACTTC. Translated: CASSLEPPQETQYF.

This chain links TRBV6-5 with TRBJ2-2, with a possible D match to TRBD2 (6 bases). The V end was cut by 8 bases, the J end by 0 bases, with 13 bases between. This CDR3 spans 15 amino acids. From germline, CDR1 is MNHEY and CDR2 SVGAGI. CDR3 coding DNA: TGTGCCAGCGGCCGGGACTCCGCGAACACCGGGGAGCTGTTTTTT. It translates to CASGRDSANTGELFF.

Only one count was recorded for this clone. CDR3 region: CASSFLSLRLLNYGYTF. The CDR3 region has the DNA TGTGCCAGCAGTTTTTTGTCCCTCAGACTTCTTAACTATGGCTACACCTTC. This chain connects TRBV28 to TRBJ1-2; D is undetermined. The germline V gene encodes CDR1 MDHEN and CDR2 SYDVKM. The CDR3 extends over 17 amino acids. Deletions cut 3 bases from V and 1 base from J, with 18 bases between.

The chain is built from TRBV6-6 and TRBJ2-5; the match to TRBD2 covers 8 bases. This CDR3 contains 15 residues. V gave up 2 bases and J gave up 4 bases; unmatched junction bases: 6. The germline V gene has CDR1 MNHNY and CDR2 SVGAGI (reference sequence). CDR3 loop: CASSYQRGTLETQYF. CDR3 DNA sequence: TGTGCCAGCAGTTACCAGCGGGGGACTCTAGAGACCCAGTACTTC.

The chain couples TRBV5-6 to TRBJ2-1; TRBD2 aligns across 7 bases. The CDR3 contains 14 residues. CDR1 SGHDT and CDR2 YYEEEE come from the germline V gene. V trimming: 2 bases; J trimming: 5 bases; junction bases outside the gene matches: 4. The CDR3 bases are TGTGCCAGCAGCTTCGGCGGGAGCCACAATGAGCAGTTCTTC. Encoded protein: CASSFGGSHNEQFF.

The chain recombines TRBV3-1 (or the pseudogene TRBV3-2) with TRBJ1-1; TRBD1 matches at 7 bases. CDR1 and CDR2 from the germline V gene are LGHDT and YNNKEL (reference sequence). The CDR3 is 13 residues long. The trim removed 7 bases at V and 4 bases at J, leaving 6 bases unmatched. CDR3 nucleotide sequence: TGTGCCAGCACCGAACAGGGGACCACTGAAGCTTTCTTT. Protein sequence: CASTEQGTTEAFF.

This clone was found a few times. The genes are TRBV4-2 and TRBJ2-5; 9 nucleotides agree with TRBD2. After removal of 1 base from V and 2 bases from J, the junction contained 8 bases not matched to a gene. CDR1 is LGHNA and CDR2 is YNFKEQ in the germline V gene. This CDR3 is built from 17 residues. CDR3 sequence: CASSQGLRLADQETQYF. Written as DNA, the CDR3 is TGTGCCAGCAGCCAAGGGCTGAGACTAGCGGATCAAGAGACCCAGTACTTC.

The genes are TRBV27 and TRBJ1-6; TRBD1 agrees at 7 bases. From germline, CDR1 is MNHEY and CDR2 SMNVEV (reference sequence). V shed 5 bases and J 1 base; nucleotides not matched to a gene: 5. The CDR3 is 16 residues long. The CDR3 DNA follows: TGTGCCAGCAGTACTCCGGGACAGTCCTATAATTCACCCCTCCACTTT. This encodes CASSTPGQSYNSPLHF.